Below, 19 T cell receptor beta chains from the same sample are listed, as sequenced in a study of graft-versus-host responses after intestinal transplantation. Generated by immunoSEQ multiplex PCR, the TCRdb table keeps only in-frame clones and is missing some. The repertoire holds more than 65,000 clones, with approximately 93% as singletons. No antigen is known for these receptors. The material sequenced was unstimulated CD8+ T cells sorted from spleen or lymph node cells, taken before intestinal transplant. The origin of the receptors is a human donor who received an intestinal transplant.

As concerns this clone: At one of its ends the junction is not consistent with the germline gene, which may arise from a read error. Other nucleotide sequences in the sample specify the same CDR3. J is TRBJ2-1 and V is TRBV5-1; D call uncertain. Germline loops: CDR1 SGHRS, CDR2 YFSETQ. The CDR3 loop spans 11 amino acids. The DNA of the CDR3 is TGCGCTAGCAGCTCCAGAGTCGAGCAGTTCTTC. It yields the protein CASSSRVEQFF.

The CDR3 DNA sequence: TGTGCCACCCAGGGCAGACGTAATGAAAAACTGTTTTTT. Translation gives CATQGRRNEKLFF. V and J are TRBV28 and TRBJ1-4; D perhaps matches TRBD1 (5 bases). Looked up from germline, CDR1 is MDHEN and CDR2 is SYDVKM. The CDR3 has 13 residues. Trimming left V 10 bases short and J 4 bases short, with 13 bases between. The full variable domain, rest sourced from reference TRBV28 and TRBJ1-4, is DVKVTQSSRYLVKRTGEKVFLECVQDMDHENMFWYRQDPGLGLRLIYFSYDVKMKEKGDIPEGYSVSREKKERFSLILESASTNQTSMYLCATQGRRNEKLFFGSGTQLSVL.

The chain carries TRBV7-6 and TRBJ1-2; tentatively, D is TRBD1 (5 bases). CDR1 is SGHVS, CDR2 FNYEAQ, per germline. V dropped 0 bases and J dropped 5 bases, with 7 bases sitting between them. CDR3 length: 13 residues. CDR3 DNA sequence: TGTGCCAGCAGCTTAGCAGGGACTTATGGCTACACCTTC. It yields the protein CASSLAGTYGYTF.

The CDR3 here is CASSQDQNTEAFF. The CDR3 DNA is TGTGCCAGCAGTCAAGACCAGAACACTGAAGCTTTCTTT. V gene TRBV6-5 combines with J gene TRBJ1-1; unclear D gene. This CDR3 spans 13 amino acids. The germline V gene encodes CDR1 MNHEY and CDR2 SVGAGI. V dropped 5 bases and J dropped 1 base, with 8 bases sitting between them.

The chain has TRBV9 and TRBJ2-5; D unresolved. Germline V gene lookup returns CDR1 SGDLS and CDR2 YYNGEE. Trimming left V 0 bases short and J 5 bases short, with 11 bases between. This CDR3 has 14 amino acids. The CDR3 reads CASSVEGGLETQYF. The CDR3 DNA reads as TGTGCCAGCAGCGTAGAGGGTGGTCTGGAGACCCAGTACTTC.

This chain uses TRBV5-4 with TRBJ1-2; maybe TRBD1 (5 bases). With 0 bases removed from V and 5 bases from J, the gap between germline ends came to 14 bases. The CDR3 spans 15 residues. CDR1 is SGHNT and CDR2 is YYREEE in the germline V gene (reference sequence). The CDR3 loop reads CASSLGNEGIYGYTF. The CDR3 bases are TGTGCCAGCAGCTTGGGTAACGAGGGGATATATGGCTACACCTTC. Supplemented by reference TRBV5-4 and TRBJ1-2, the full variable domain reads ETGVTQSPTHLIKTRGQQVTLRCSSQSGHNTVSWYQQALGQGPQFIFQYYREEENGRGNFPPRFSGLQFPNYSSELNVNALELDDSALYLCASSLGNEGIYGYTFGSGTRLTVV.

The V gene is TRBV5-1, the J gene TRBJ2-7; D gene ambiguous. Germline CDR1 is SGHRS and CDR2 is YFSETQ. The CDR3 is 13 residues long. Trimming removed 5 bases at V and 2 bases at J, with 11 bases between. In DNA form, the CDR3 reads TGCGCCAGCAGGCCATGGGAAGCCTACGAGCAGTACTTC. Its protein is CASRPWEAYEQYF.

The chain uses TRBV2 and TRBJ2-7, with D perhaps TRBD1 or TRBD2 (6 bases each). The CDR3 contains 18 residues. Germline V lookup: CDR1 SNHLY, CDR2 FYNNEI. Deletions cut 5 bases from V and 4 bases from J, with 27 bases between. CDR3 sequence reads: CASSPRGAVQPRVYEQYF. DNA of the CDR3: TGTGCCAGCAGTCCAAGGGGGGCAGTACAGCCAAGGGTATACGAGCAGTACTTC.

The gene calls are TRBV27 and TRBJ1-2; tentatively, D is TRBD1 (6 bases). The germline CDR1 and CDR2 sequences are MNHEY and SMNVEV (reference sequence). V was trimmed by 5 bases and J by 6 bases, leaving 19 bases between them. This CDR3 has 15 amino acids. This CDR3 is CASSPGPGQSNGYTF. The DNA of the CDR3 is TGTGCCAGCAGTCCCGGACCGGGACAAAGCAATGGCTACACCTTC.

Only one count was recorded for this clone. The same CDR3 is also encoded by other DNA sequences in this sample. The V gene is TRBV25-1, the J gene TRBJ1-1, with 8 bases identical to TRBD1. This CDR3 spans 18 amino acids. The V and J ends lost 2 bases and 4 bases, in that order; junction bases with no gene match: 15. In germline, CDR1 is MGHDK, CDR2 SYGVNS. The DNA for the CDR3 is TGTGCCAGCAGTGAAGTGAAGGGTGGCAGGGGGCTGGGCACTGAAGCTTTCTTT. It encodes CASSEVKGGRGLGTEAFF.

V gene TRBV13 combines with J gene TRBJ1-2; D ambiguous. Germline values: CDR1 PRHDT, CDR2 FYEKMQ (reference sequence). This CDR3 has 11 residues. V lost 4 bases and J 5 bases, leaving 5 bases between the germline ends. The CDR3 sequence is CASSSGYGYTF. Here the CDR3 DNA reads TGTGCCAGCAGCTCAGGATATGGCTACACCTTC.

This clone was observed once. This chain joins TRBV5-5 and TRBJ2-5, with D perhaps TRBD1 (5 bases). The J call may not be correct, given that the DNA end is closer to TRBJ2-7. This CDR3 has 14 amino acids. Germline CDR1 reads SGHKS; CDR2 reads YYEKEE (reference sequence). The CDR3 coding sequence is TGTGCCAGCAGCTTGTTCCTAGGGGACTACGAGCAGTACTTC. Amino acid sequence: CASSLFLGDYEQYF.

The V call is TRBV19, the J call TRBJ2-1; 11 bases are a match to TRBD2. The CDR3 runs to 16 residues. Germline V gene lookup returns CDR1 LNHDA and CDR2 SQIVND (reference sequence). Unmatched junction bases numbered 5, after V lost 1 base and J lost 6 bases. As DNA, the CDR3 is TGTGCCAGTAGTATAGGTAGCGGGAGGGGGTCCAATGAGCAGTTCTTC. It specifies CASSIGSGRGSNEQFF.

This chain uses TRBV30 with TRBJ2-5; 12 bases are a match to TRBD1. Germline V gene lookup returns CDR1 GTSNPN and CDR2 SVGIG (reference sequence). V shed 0 bases, J shed 1 base, and the junction held 3 bases outside the gene matches. The CDR3 extends over 16 amino acids. In DNA, the CDR3 is TGTGCCTGGAGTGTACGGGGACAGGGGGCCCAAGAGACCCAGTACTTC. This encodes CAWSVRGQGAQETQYF.

This clone was seen just once. Here the CDR3 reads CASSPIIDRGLEETQYF. The CDR3 region has the DNA TGTGCCAGCAGCCCGATTATAGACAGGGGGTTAGAAGAGACCCAGTACTTC. The V call is TRBV5-6, the J call TRBJ2-5, with 9 bases identical to TRBD1. V lost 4 bases and J lost 3; bases outside the gene matches: 13. The CDR3 sequence is 17 residues long. The germline gives CDR1 SGHDT, CDR2 YYEEEE.

V and J are TRBV2 and TRBJ2-7; D is undetermined. This CDR3 has 12 residues. The ends were cut back, 3 bases at V and 4 bases at J, with 7 bases in the middle. CDR1 SNHLY and CDR2 FYNNEI come from the germline V gene. CDR3 loop: CASSESPYEQYF. CDR3 nucleotide sequence: TGTGCCAGCAGTGAGTCTCCATACGAGCAGTACTTC.

This sequence joins TRBV27 and TRBJ1-1; no definite D call. The CDR3 totals 13 residues. Trimming pared 3 bases from V and 4 bases from J, leaving 9 bases between. The germline V gene encodes CDR1 MNHEY and CDR2 SMNVEV (reference sequence). DNA of the CDR3: TGTGCCAGCAGTTTTGGAACCCTCACTGAAGCTTTCTTT. As protein: CASSFGTLTEAFF.

The chain recombines TRBV6-1 with TRBJ1-3; D possibly corresponds to TRBD1 (5 bases). The CDR3 contains 14 residues. V was clipped by 4 bases and J by 3 bases, with 10 bases between them. CDR1 MNHNS and CDR2 SASEGT come from the germline V gene. CDR3 nucleotides: TGTGCCAGCAGTGCAGGGAGCGTTGGAAACACCATATATTTT. Amino acids: CASSAGSVGNTIYF.

The V call is TRBV5-4, the J call TRBJ1-2, with TRBD1 matching 10 bases. Germline loops: CDR1 SGHNT, CDR2 YYREEE (reference sequence). The CDR3 consists of 16 residues. With 3 bases clipped from V and 3 bases from J, the junction kept 8 bases outside the gene matches. The chain's CDR3 is CASSWDRGFEDYGYTF. CDR3 bases: TGTGCCAGCAGCTGGGACAGGGGCTTTGAGGACTATGGCTACACCTTC. Filled out from reference TRBV5-4 and TRBJ1-2, the complete variable domain reads ETGVTQSPTHLIKTRGQQVTLRCSSQSGHNTVSWYQQALGQGPQFIFQYYREEENGRGNFPPRFSGLQFPNYSSELNVNALELDDSALYLCASSWDRGFEDYGYTFGSGTRLTVV.